This entry is about one T cell receptor beta chain. Antigen specificity is unknown. V lost 0 bases and J lost 5; bases outside the gene matches: 0. Germline CDR1 reads SGHTA; CDR2 reads FQGTGA. The CDR3 has 15 residues. Sequencing was performed with immunoSEQ multiplex PCR; in TCRdb, only in-frame clones are kept and a portion is missing. The sample contains about 49,000 clones, around 84% of which appear only once. The sample originates from a study of radiotherapy plus CTLA-4 blockade in lung cancer. Across the study: In around 17% of patients, objective responses were seen; 30% to 35% had disease control. Study-wide results and limits: Blood-borne expansion of tumor-derived TCR clones followed radiotherapy plus ipilimumab.

The sequencing here drew on peripheral blood, taken from a patient treated with radiotherapy plus ipilimumab. This chain links TRBV7-3 with TRBJ2-7; 14 nucleotides align to TRBD2. The sequence derives from a human donor with non-small cell lung cancer whose response to radiotherapy plus ipilimumab could not be evaluated. Written as DNA, the CDR3 is TGTGCCAGCAGCTTAACGGGACTAGCGGGAGACGAGCAGTACTTC. Protein product: CASSLTGLAGDEQYF.